This T cell receptor beta chain emerged from a study of cytomegalovirus exposure and HLA in healthy donors. This PCR relied on a set of 60 Vbeta primers and 13 Jbeta primers. Data came from immunoSEQ multiplex PCR; TCRdb stores just in-frame clones and leaves some out. Recorded here are 150,000 to 200,000 clones; the top ten clones represent less than 0.95%. The ends were cut back, 4 bases at V and 2 bases at J, with 10 bases in the middle. Germline loops: CDR1 MRHNA, CDR2 SNTAGT. The CDR3 sequence is 14 residues long. The chain carries TRBV6-4 and TRBJ2-3; D possibly corresponds to TRBD1 (6 bases). The material sequenced was PBMCs. This clonotype was obtained from a woman under 30 in good health and CMV-seropositive. CDR3 amino acids: CASSGGQNTDTQYF. The DNA for the CDR3 is TGTGCCAGCAGTGGGGGACAAAACACAGATACGCAGTATTTT.